The clone carrying this T cell receptor beta chain occurred a few times. The antigen is not known. The data were obtained in a study of T-cell memory formation after mild COVID-19. Study overall: TCR clusters showed largely donor specificity. Study-level points and caveats: Memory sampled before infection contained some responding clones, suggesting cross-reactive memory joined. The authors did not confirm SARS-CoV-2 specificity of second-wave clones peaking day 37. Mostly located in CM and EM were contracting CD4+ clones, with contracting CD8+ clones located in EMRA.

TCRdb reanalysed the 5' RACE reads using MiXCR and keeps one entry per CDR3 protein. The data hold 400,000 to 500,000 distinct CDR3 sequences, with roughly 18% observed a single time. The CDR3 covers 13 residues. Looked up from germline, CDR1 is MNHEY and CDR2 is SMNVEV (reference sequence). The V gene lost 9 bases and the J gene lost 5 bases, with 17 bases spanning the gap. The clonotype comes from a man aged 18 to 29 who had mild COVID-19 (a few samples of this study predate the infection). Cell type and time point are not known. This sequence joins TRBV27 and TRBJ2-7, with TRBD2 as a possible D gene (6 bases). Sequencing was performed on PBMCs or a T cell subset sorted from them (not recorded which). The CDR3 sequence is CASSWRALDEQYF. In nucleotides, the CDR3 is TGTGCCAGTTCTTGGAGGGCGCTGGACGAGCAGTACTTC.